The present T cell receptor (beta chain) was sequenced within a study of T cell responses to AZD1222 COVID-19 vaccine. Study findings and constraints: Seropositive status at baseline applied to only 5 or 6 AZD1222 recipients.

Remarks on this clone: The antigen remains undetermined.

The CDR3 spans 12 residues. Germline-derived CDR1 and CDR2 are MDHEN and SYDVKM. Trimming removed 1 base from V and 11 bases from J, with 9 bases in between. TCRdb keeps only in-frame clones here, not all; method: immunoSEQ multiplex PCR. The table includes about 150,000 clones, around nine tenths detected once. The receptor was derived from an adult in good health. This chain joins TRBV28 and TRBJ1-5; D ambiguous. The specimen comprised peripheral blood, sampled on day 0 of MenACWY control vaccination. CDR3 loop: CASSLSRVAQHF. In nucleotides, the CDR3 is TGTGCCAGCAGTTTATCCCGTGTGGCCCAGCATTTT.